A selection of T cell receptor beta chains follows, all from one sample in a study of cytomegalovirus exposure and HLA in healthy donors. Assay used: immunoSEQ multiplex PCR; TCRdb lists only in-frame clones, some missing. Here the sample spans around 300,000 clones, under 80% being singletons. The sample taken for sequencing was PBMCs. These receptors were taken from a female donor in good health and CMV-seronegative. Each CDR3 is given with its conserved first and last residue. The D gene is left open where the match is weak. Clone size appears in some rows only: once, few, many, or a class for an expanded clone.

abundance: NA
v_gene: TRBV10-1
d_gene: TRBD2
j_gene: TRBJ2-7
CDR3aa: CASSDRTSGSHEQYF
CDR3nt: TGCGCCAGCAGTGACCGGACTAGCGGGAGCCACGAGCAGTACTTC

abundance: NA
v_gene: TRBV14
d_gene: TRBD1
j_gene: TRBJ2-1
CDR3aa: CASSRLQGNNEQFF
CDR3nt: TGTGCCAGCAGCCGATTACAGGGGAACAATGAGCAGTTCTTC

abundance: NA
v_gene: TRBV5-8
d_gene: TRBD1
j_gene: TRBJ1-2
CDR3aa: CASSWTGDYGYTF
CDR3nt: TGTGCCAGCAGCTGGACAGGCGACTATGGCTACACCTTC

abundance: NA
v_gene: TRBV28
d_gene: NA
j_gene: TRBJ1-5
CDR3aa: CASSLVSEGQPQHF
CDR3nt: TGTGCCAGCAGTTTAGTGTCAGAGGGTCAGCCCCAGCATTTT

abundance: NA
v_gene: TRBV7-9
d_gene: TRBD1
j_gene: TRBJ2-7
CDR3aa: CASSPPDRGPYEQYF
CDR3nt: TGTGCCAGCAGCCCTCCCGACAGGGGCCCCTACGAGCAGTACTTC

abundance: NA
v_gene: TRBV6-1
d_gene: TRBD2
j_gene: TRBJ2-7
CDR3aa: CASSRGGSSYEQYF
CDR3nt: TGTGCCAGCAGCCGGGGCGGGAGTTCCTACGAGCAGTACTTC

abundance: NA
v_gene: TRBV4-1
d_gene: NA
j_gene: TRBJ2-1
CDR3aa: CASSQPAGEQFF
CDR3nt: TGCGCCAGCAGCCAGCCGGCGGGCGAGCAGTTCTTC

abundance: few
v_gene: TRBV19
d_gene: NA
j_gene: TRBJ2-7
CDR3aa: CASRGGSGTPSYEQYF
CDR3nt: TGTGCCTCTAGGGGAGGATCCGGGACCCCCAGCTACGAGCAGTACTTC

abundance: NA
v_gene: TRBV7-2
d_gene: TRBD2
j_gene: TRBJ2-3
CDR3aa: CASSLHGLALLSSTDTQYF
CDR3nt: TGTGCCAGCAGCTTACACGGACTAGCCCTCCTATCTAGCACAGATACGCAGTATTTT

abundance: NA
v_gene: TRBV27
d_gene: TRBD1
j_gene: TRBJ1-5
CDR3aa: CASSSGTGGVVGRDQPQHF
CDR3nt: TGTGCCAGCAGTTCGGGGACAGGGGGCGTTGTGGGTCGGGATCAGCCCCAGCATTTT

abundance: NA
v_gene: TRBV13
d_gene: TRBD1
j_gene: TRBJ2-2
CDR3aa: CASSWKTGAGELFF
CDR3nt: TGTGCCAGCAGCTGGAAGACAGGGGCGGGGGAGCTGTTTTTT

abundance: NA
v_gene: TRBV27
d_gene: NA
j_gene: TRBJ1-2
CDR3aa: CASSSGVGGYTF
CDR3nt: TGTGCCAGCAGTTCCGGGGTAGGTGGCTACACCTTC

abundance: NA
v_gene: TRBV27
d_gene: TRBD2
j_gene: TRBJ2-7
CDR3aa: CASSLSSGSYEQYF
CDR3nt: TGTGCCAGCAGTTTATCTAGCGGGAGCTACGAGCAGTACTTC

abundance: NA
v_gene: TRBV15
d_gene: NA
j_gene: TRBJ2-1
CDR3aa: CATSRVVTRGYNEQFF
CDR3nt: TGTGCCACCAGCAGAGTGGTGACTAGAGGGTACAATGAGCAGTTCTTC

abundance: few
v_gene: TRBV30
d_gene: TRBD2
j_gene: TRBJ2-5
CDR3aa: CAWKASGETQYF
CDR3nt: TGTGCCTGGAAGGCTAGCGGAGAGACCCAGTACTTC

abundance: NA
v_gene: TRBV10-2
d_gene: TRBD1
j_gene: TRBJ2-7
CDR3aa: CASSPGTGTLYEQYF
CDR3nt: TGCGCCAGCAGCCCCGGGACAGGGACTCTCTACGAGCAGTACTTC

abundance: NA
v_gene: TRBV9
d_gene: TRBD2
j_gene: TRBJ2-3
CDR3aa: CASSLTLAGATDTQYF
CDR3nt: TGTGCCAGCAGCTTAACTTTAGCGGGAGCCACAGATACGCAGTATTTT

abundance: NA
v_gene: TRBV4-2
d_gene: TRBD1
j_gene: TRBJ2-5
CDR3aa: CASSQVGDRQTQYF
CDR3nt: TGTGCCAGCAGCCAAGTAGGGGACAGACAGACCCAGTACTTC

abundance: NA
v_gene: TRBV7-2
d_gene: TRBD1
j_gene: TRBJ1-1
CDR3aa: CASSWTGTGGRTEAFF
CDR3nt: TGTGCCAGCAGCTGGACCGGGACAGGGGGTAGGACTGAAGCTTTCTTT

abundance: NA
v_gene: TRBV14
d_gene: NA
j_gene: TRBJ2-1
CDR3aa: CASSQELAGEQFF
CDR3nt: TGTGCCAGCAGCCAAGAACTAGCTGGCGAGCAGTTCTTC

abundance: NA
v_gene: TRBV11-2
d_gene: NA
j_gene: TRBJ2-1
CDR3aa: CASSLNWGDSYNEQFF
CDR3nt: TGTGCCAGCAGCTTAAACTGGGGGGATTCTTACAATGAGCAGTTCTTC

abundance: few
v_gene: TRBV27
d_gene: NA
j_gene: TRBJ2-1
CDR3aa: CASSLYGSPRDEQFF
CDR3nt: TGTGCCAGCAGTTTATATGGGAGTCCCCGGGATGAGCAGTTCTTC

abundance: NA
v_gene: TRBV9
d_gene: TRBD1
j_gene: TRBJ2-3
CDR3aa: CASSAMTGLSTDTQYF
CDR3nt: TGTGCCAGCAGCGCCATGACAGGGCTAAGCACAGATACGCAGTATTTT

abundance: NA
v_gene: TRBV19
d_gene: TRBD2
j_gene: TRBJ2-2
CDR3aa: CASSMTSGSLSGELFF
CDR3nt: TGTGCCAGTAGTATGACTAGCGGGAGCCTTTCCGGGGAGCTGTTTTTT

abundance: NA
v_gene: TRBV7-2
d_gene: NA
j_gene: TRBJ1-2
CDR3aa: CASSPQNNYGYTF
CDR3nt: TGTGCCAGCAGCCCACAGAACAACTATGGCTACACCTTC

abundance: few
v_gene: TRBV27
d_gene: TRBD1
j_gene: TRBJ2-1
CDR3aa: CASSRTGGNEQFF
CDR3nt: TGTGCCAGCAGTCGGACAGGAGGCAATGAGCAGTTCTTC

abundance: NA
v_gene: TRBV7-9
d_gene: NA
j_gene: TRBJ2-5
CDR3aa: CASSLYGETQYF
CDR3nt: TGTGCCAGCAGCCTCTACGGGGAGACCCAGTACTTC

abundance: NA
v_gene: TRBV5-1
d_gene: NA
j_gene: TRBJ2-3
CDR3aa: CASSFSTDTQYF
CDR3nt: TGCGCCAGCAGCTTCTCGACAGATACGCAGTATTTT